Sequencing of this T cell receptor beta chain was carried out in a study of cytomegalovirus exposure and HLA in healthy donors. Overall study context: An early release of data contained 70 million to 95 million unique TCRs, which came from HLA-typed donors.

Study-wide results and limits: In a later analysis, a missense DCLRE1C variant was linked to TCR beta V- and J-gene trimming. There were some 150 TCR beta chains listed as cytomegalovirus-associated.

PCR was performed using 60 Vbeta and 13 Jbeta primers. The protocol was immunoSEQ multiplex PCR, while the TCRdb copy is restricted to in-frame clones and leaves out a portion. There are under 300,000 clones in the sample; 81% occur only once, and about 7.3% lies in the top ten. The V gene end was trimmed by 4 bases and the J gene end by 5 bases; junction bases not matched to a gene: 13. CDR1 and CDR2 (germline): SGHDT, YYEEEE. The CDR3 length is 17 residues. Despite likely unrecorded immune exposures, the donors were nominally healthy at the time of sampling. This clone was counted once. What it recognizes is unknown.

This clonotype originated in a woman in her fifties or sixties in good health and CMV-seropositive. This rearrangement joins TRBV5-6 to TRBJ1-4; the match to TRBD1 covers 8 bases. Sequences were obtained from PBMCs. CDR3 sequence: CASSPGQGLGLNEKLFF. The CDR3 region has the DNA TGTGCCAGCAGCCCAGGACAGGGCCTAGGCTTGAATGAAAAACTGTTTTTT.